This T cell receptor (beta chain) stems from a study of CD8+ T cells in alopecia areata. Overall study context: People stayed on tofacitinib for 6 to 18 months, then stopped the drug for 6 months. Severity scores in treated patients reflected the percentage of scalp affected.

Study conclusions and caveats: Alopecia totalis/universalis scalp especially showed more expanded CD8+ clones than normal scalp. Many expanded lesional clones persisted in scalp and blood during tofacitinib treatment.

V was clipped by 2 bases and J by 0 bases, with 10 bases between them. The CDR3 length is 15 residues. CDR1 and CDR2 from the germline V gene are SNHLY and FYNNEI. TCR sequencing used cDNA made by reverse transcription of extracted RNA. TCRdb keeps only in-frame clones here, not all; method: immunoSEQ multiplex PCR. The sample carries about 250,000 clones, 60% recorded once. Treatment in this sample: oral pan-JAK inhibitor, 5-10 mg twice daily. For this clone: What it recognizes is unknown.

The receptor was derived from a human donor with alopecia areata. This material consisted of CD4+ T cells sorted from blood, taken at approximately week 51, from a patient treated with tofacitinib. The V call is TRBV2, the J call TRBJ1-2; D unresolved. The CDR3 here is CASSENSGPNYGYTF. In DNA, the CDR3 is TGTGCCAGCAGTGAAAATTCAGGCCCTAACTATGGCTACACCTTC.